Sequencing of this TCR beta chain was carried out in a study of PD-1 blockade in classical Hodgkin lymphoma. This clone was seen a handful of times. Clones were sequenced by immunoSEQ multiplex PCR, and TCRdb holds only the in-frame ones, with some missing. The sample includes some 90,000 clones, 75% to 85% of them seen just once. Time point indicated: cycle 4 day 1 (C4D1), after 6 weeks of nivolumab. With no exception, relapse followed autologous stem cell transplantation in all patients, and brentuximab vedotin exposure varied. The TCR originated in a human donor with classical Hodgkin lymphoma. The source was peripheral blood mononuclear cells (PBMCs), collected before the fourth cycle of nivolumab.

Here the CDR3 reads CASSLDRAGAYEQYF. For the CDR3, the DNA is TGTGCCAGCAGCTTGGATCGCGCGGGAGCCTACGAGCAGTACTTC. The J gene is TRBJ2-7, the V gene TRBV5-4, with 7 bases that match TRBD2. Germline loops: CDR1 SGHNT, CDR2 YYREEE (reference sequence). There are 15 residues in the CDR3. The V segment lost 0 bases and the J segment 2 bases; nucleotides outside the gene matches: 5.